This entry lists 27 T cell receptor beta chains sequenced from one sample in a study of cytomegalovirus exposure and HLA in healthy donors. Libraries were prepared by immunoSEQ multiplex PCR; TCRdb keeps only in-frame clonotypes and omits some of them. The table records roughly 90,000 clones, 75% to 90% of them present only once. Sequences were obtained from PBMCs. These receptors were obtained from a man aged 18-30 years in good health and CMV-seropositive.

This clone was observed a single time. The V and J genes are TRBV18 and TRBJ1-2; D unclear. The CDR3 is made up of 11 amino acids. Per the germline V gene, CDR1 is KGHSH and CDR2 is LQKENI. Trimming pared 2 bases from V and 6 bases from J, leaving 4 bases between. The CDR3 nucleotides are TGTGCCAGCTCACCATCTAATGGCTACACCTTC. Its translation is CASSPSNGYTF. Complete variable domain (other parts from reference TRBV18 and TRBJ1-2): NAGVMQNPRHLVRRRGQEARLRCSPMKGHSHVYWYRQLPEEGLKFMVYLQKENIIDESGMPKERFSAEFPKEGPSILRIQQVVRGDSAAYFCASSPSNGYTFGSGTRLTVV.

Only a few counts were recorded for this clone. The chain links TRBV10-3 to TRBJ2-7; D is perhaps TRBD1 (6 bases). The CDR3 covers 14 residues. The germline gives CDR1 ENHRY, CDR2 SYGVKD. The V end lost 6 bases, the J end lost 5 bases, and 17 bases lay between the germline ends. The chain's CDR3 is CAIRRQVGMDEQYF. The CDR3 DNA reads TGTGCCATCAGGCGACAGGTTGGCATGGACGAGCAGTACTTC.

The V and J genes are TRBV28 and TRBJ2-6; D call uncertain. Germline CDR1 reads MDHEN; CDR2 reads SYDVKM. V lost 6 bases to trimming and J lost 0 bases, with 9 bases between them. This CDR3 is built from 15 residues. CDR3 sequence: CASSPLISGANVLTF. The CDR3 bases are TGTGCCAGCAGCCCCCTAATCTCTGGGGCCAACGTCCTGACTTTC.

V usage is TRBV27 and J usage is TRBJ2-2; 9 bases fit TRBD1. The length of the CDR3 is 15 residues. The germline gives CDR1 MNHEY, CDR2 SMNVEV (reference sequence). Trimming took 5 bases from V and 1 from J; bases not matched to a gene: 2. CDR3 protein: CASSPGQGNTGELFF. The CDR3 nucleotides are TGTGCCAGCAGTCCGGGACAGGGGAACACCGGGGAGCTGTTTTTT.

V and J are TRBV19 and TRBJ1-2; 9 bases fit TRBD1. Germline V lookup: CDR1 LNHDA, CDR2 SQIVND (reference sequence). The CDR3 covers 15 residues. J was trimmed by 7 bases and V by 0 bases; bases with no gene match: 6. The CDR3 loop reads CASSIDRGQGAGYTF. CDR3 nucleotide sequence: TGTGCCAGTAGTATAGACCGGGGACAGGGCGCTGGCTACACCTTC.

The chain employs TRBV6-5 and TRBJ2-7; 7 bases align to TRBD1. The V gene end was trimmed by 7 bases and the J gene end by 0 bases; junction bases not matched to a gene: 3. CDR3 size: 13 residues. Germline values: CDR1 MNHEY, CDR2 SVGAGI. The CDR3 loop is CASKRDSSYEQYV. CDR3 coding DNA: TGTGCCAGCAAACGGGACAGCTCCTACGAGCAGTACGTC.

This rearrangement joins TRBV19 to TRBJ2-5; 15 bases match TRBD2. This CDR3 region has 15 residues. Looked up from germline, CDR1 is LNHDA and CDR2 is SQIVND (reference sequence). Trimming removed 5 bases from V and 5 bases from J; junction bases left unmatched: 3. The CDR3 reads CASSGLAGGQETQYF. CDR3 DNA: TGTGCCAGTAGTGGACTAGCGGGAGGGCAGGAGACCCAGTACTTC.

The genes are TRBV7-8 and TRBJ2-7, with TRBD1 identical over 9 bases. Germline CDR1 reads SGHVS; CDR2 reads FQNEAQ. This CDR3 is built from 15 residues. With V trimmed by 0 bases and J by 6 bases, 6 bases remained unmatched. CDR3 in amino acids: CASSLAPGQGSEQYV. The CDR3 nucleotides read TGTGCCAGCAGCTTAGCGCCGGGACAGGGCTCCGAGCAGTACGTC.

This sequence joins TRBV5-8 and TRBJ2-7; D remains ambiguous. The germline gives CDR1 SGHTS, CDR2 YDEGEE. The CDR3 has 13 amino acids. V shed 7 bases and J shed 4 bases, with 15 bases lying between them. CDR3 protein: CASAMTLTYEQYF. CDR3 nucleotide sequence: TGTGCCAGCGCCATGACACTCACGTACGAGCAGTACTTC.

This chain links TRBV6-1 with TRBJ2-6, with a tentative D call TRBD1 (6 bases). The CDR3 has 16 amino acids. Germline V lookup: CDR1 MNHNS, CDR2 SASEGT. The ends were cut back, 4 bases at V and 1 base at J, with 11 bases in the middle. CDR3 nucleotide sequence: TGTGCCAGCAGTGCTAGCCAGGGGTCTGGGGCCAACGTCCTGACTTTC. Its protein is CASSASQGSGANVLTF.

The V gene is TRBV10-2, the J gene TRBJ1-5; 7 bases match TRBD1. Unmatched junction bases numbered 12, after V lost 0 bases and J lost 1 base. This CDR3 is 19 amino acids long. Looked up from germline, CDR1 is WSHSY and CDR2 is SAAADI. CDR3 coding DNA: TGCGCCAGCAGTGAGTCGTTGGACAGGCCGGATAGGAGCAATCAGCCCCAGCATTTT. Residues: CASSESLDRPDRSNQPQHF.

The V and J genes are TRBV29-1 and TRBJ2-2; D is possibly TRBD2 (5 bases). The CDR3 is 12 amino acids. Trimming shortened V by 8 bases and J by 1 base, and 8 bases separated the two germline ends. Germline V gene sequence: CDR1 SQVTM, CDR2 ANQGSEA. The CDR3 reads CSIRENTGELFF. DNA for the CDR3: TGCAGCATCCGGGAGAACACCGGGGAGCTGTTTTTT.

The V gene is TRBV19, the J gene TRBJ2-1, with 10 nucleotides matching TRBD2. Germline CDR1 is LNHDA and CDR2 is SQIVND (reference sequence). The ends lost 3 bases at V and 4 bases at J; junction bases unmatched: 6. This CDR3 is built from 16 residues. CDR3 nucleotide sequence: TGTGCCAGTAGTATCTTGACTAGCGGGTTATACAATGAGCAGTTCTTC. Encoded protein: CASSILTSGLYNEQFF.

The V gene is TRBV4-1, the J gene TRBJ1-1; D is unresolved. CDR1 and CDR2 from the germline V gene are MGHRA and YSYEKL. V lost 1 base, J lost 0 bases, and 18 bases lay in between. This CDR3 has 18 amino acids. This CDR3 reads CASSQVTNKGDMNTEAFF. The CDR3 region has the DNA TGCGCCAGCAGCCAAGTCACTAATAAAGGCGATATGAACACTGAAGCTTTCTTT.

The rearrangement uses TRBV19 and TRBJ1-5, with D maybe TRBD1 (5 bases). CDR1 and CDR2 from the germline V gene are LNHDA and SQIVND (reference sequence). Trimming removed 5 bases from V and 2 bases from J, with 7 bases in between. This CDR3 is 13 amino acids long. This CDR3 reads CASSVQGNQPQHF. The CDR3 DNA sequence: TGTGCCAGTAGTGTACAGGGCAATCAGCCCCAGCATTTT.

V gene TRBV28 combines with J gene TRBJ2-3; 9 bases map to TRBD1. The CDR3 loop spans 16 amino acids. CDR1 is MDHEN, CDR2 SYDVKM, per germline. Trimming took 5 bases from V and 6 from J; bases not matched to a gene: 12. The CDR3 DNA reads as TGTGCCAGCAGTCGGACCGGGACAGGGTGGGGGGATACGCAGTATTTT. It yields the protein CASSRTGTGWGDTQYF.

The chain carries TRBV7-9 and TRBJ1-4; 10 nucleotides agree with TRBD1. The trim removed 6 bases at V and 6 bases at J, leaving 7 bases unmatched. CDR3 length equals 15 residues. CDR1 is SEHNR, CDR2 FQNEAQ, per germline (reference sequence). CDR3 region: CASRPRTGGDEKLFF. Here the CDR3 DNA reads TGTGCCAGCAGGCCTAGGACAGGGGGAGATGAAAAACTGTTTTTT.

The rearrangement joins TRBV9 to TRBJ1-1; no reliable D call. The CDR3 totals 14 residues. CDR1 and CDR2 (germline): SGDLS, YYNGEE. Between the trimmed V and J ends, which lost 5 bases and 0 bases, there was a span of 11 bases. This CDR3 is CASSKWEMNTEAFF. The CDR3 DNA reads as TGTGCCAGCAGTAAATGGGAGATGAACACTGAAGCTTTCTTT.

This clone was recorded a few times. The genes are TRBV2 and TRBJ1-1; no clear D gene. V was clipped by 4 bases and J by 0 bases, with 12 bases between them. Germline values: CDR1 SNHLY, CDR2 FYNNEI. There are 15 residues in the CDR3. The CDR3 is CASSASPGLNTEAFF. The CDR3 region has the DNA TGTGCCAGCAGTGCATCACCGGGTCTGAACACTGAAGCTTTCTTT.

The CDR3 sequence: CASSLGPLAGVLNEQFF. The CDR3 nucleotides are TGTGCCAGCAGCTTAGGTCCGCTAGCGGGAGTATTGAATGAGCAGTTCTTC. The gene calls are TRBV11-2 and TRBJ2-1, with 10 bases fitting TRBD2. This CDR3 is 17 amino acids long. V gave up 1 base and J gave up 7 bases; unmatched junction bases: 10. CDR1 is SGHAT, CDR2 FQNNGV, per germline.

The chain joins TRBV2 to TRBJ1-5; TRBD1 might be the D (6 bases). CDR3 length: 12 residues. V was pared by 8 bases and J by 5 bases, with 10 bases between. Per the germline V gene, CDR1 is SNHLY and CDR2 is FYNNEI. CDR3 protein: CASRDMDQPQHF. The CDR3 DNA follows: TGTGCCAGCCGGGACATGGATCAGCCCCAGCATTTT.

V and J are TRBV18 and TRBJ2-7; TRBD1 agrees at 8 bases. CDR1 is KGHSH, CDR2 LQKENI, per germline. J lost 3 bases, V lost 0 bases, and 1 base had no gene match. CDR3 length equals 14 residues. The CDR3 nucleotides are TGTGCCAGCTCACCACCGGGACAGGTCTACGAGCAGTACTTC. Translated: CASSPPGQVYEQYF.

This clone was observed a handful of times. The gene calls are TRBV6-1 and TRBJ2-7, with 11 nucleotides matching TRBD1. With 4 bases clipped from V and 3 bases from J, the junction kept 5 bases outside the gene matches. The CDR3 spans 15 residues. Germline-derived CDR1 and CDR2 are MNHNS and SASEGT. The CDR3 nucleotides are TGTGCCAGCAGTGTTTCCGGGACAGGGGGCTACGAGCAGTACTTC. It codes for CASSVSGTGGYEQYF.

The rearrangement links TRBV25-1 to TRBJ2-1; 12 bases fit TRBD1. Germline loops: CDR1 MGHDK, CDR2 SYGVNS. The trim removed 8 bases at V and 5 bases at J, leaving 16 bases unmatched. There are 18 residues in the CDR3. The CDR3 coding sequence is TGTGCCAGCGCAGAGAACCCGGGACAGGGGGCGAAGGACAATGAGCAGTTCTTC. Translating it yields CASAENPGQGAKDNEQFF.

This clone was observed a single time. The genes are TRBV9 and TRBJ2-3, with 11 bases fitting TRBD2. V was pared by 1 base and J by 2 bases, with 27 bases of the junction left unmatched. Germline CDR1 is SGDLS and CDR2 is YYNGEE. The CDR3 contains 24 residues. The CDR3 region is CASSVRGTHRGLAGGPLTTDTQYF. Written as DNA, the CDR3 is TGTGCCAGCAGCGTACGGGGCACCCACAGAGGGTTAGCGGGAGGGCCGTTAACCACAGATACGCAGTATTTT.

The V and J genes are TRBV6-5 and TRBJ2-7; D possibly corresponds to TRBD2 (5 bases). V gave up 2 bases and J gave up 0 bases, with 8 bases separating them. Germline CDR1 and CDR2: MNHEY and SVGAGI. The CDR3 contains 14 residues. CDR3 nucleotides: TGTGCCAGCAGTTACCGGGGTTTCTCCTACGAGCAGTACTTC. This codes for CASSYRGFSYEQYF.

The V call is TRBV5-1, the J call TRBJ2-1, with 7 bases aligning to TRBD2. The CDR3 spans 15 residues. Trimming cost V 4 bases and J 0 bases; bases outside gene matches: 4. In germline, CDR1 is SGHRS, CDR2 YFSETQ. The CDR3 loop is CASSTLAGSYNEQFF. Here the CDR3 DNA reads TGCGCCAGCAGCACCTTAGCGGGCTCCTACAATGAGCAGTTCTTC.